This TCR beta chain was sequenced for a study of Tregs in tolerant kidney transplant recipients. Broader study findings: Some patients' samples used different primers over time, so nucleotide sequences weren't comparable.

A note on this clone: The antigen is unknown. The read stops 3 residues short of the end of the CDR3; the missing end is completed from the germline J gene.

The protocol was immunoSEQ multiplex PCR, while the TCRdb copy is restricted to in-frame clones and leaves out a portion. The sample has about 48,000 clones. The V end was cut by 7 bases, the J end by 3 bases, with 13 bases between. The CDR3 extends over 13 amino acids. CDR1 is SEHNR and CDR2 is FQNEAQ in the germline V gene (reference sequence). This clonotype was obtained from a human donor who received a combined kidney and bone marrow transplant. This specimen consisted of CD4+ T cells from blood, obtained before the transplant. V usage is TRBV7-9 and J usage is TRBJ2-7, with D possibly being TRBD2 (6 bases). The sequenced CDR3 bases are TGTGCCAGCACGCGGGATCCCCTCTACGAG. Residues: CASTRDPLYE. The complete CDR3 reads CASTRDPLYEQYF.